This T cell receptor beta chain originates from a study of technical replicates of blood from a few donors (dated by TCRdb to about 2017). Turning to this clone: What antigen it recognizes has not been identified. Base qualities are not provided; no much larger clone lies one nucleotide away.

The receptor library was made with the immunoSEQ multiplex PCR assay. TCRdb retrieved this table from immuneACCESS and kept in-frame rearrangements only. Not all clones are present; in checked studies, unresolved V genes account for under half, and no reason is known for the remainder. The sample contains fewer than 90,000 clones, over 90% of them found a single time. The ten largest clones capture 0.25% of the sample. Relative to germline, V is 5 bases shorter and J is 4 bases shorter, with 18 bases between their ends. The CDR3 spans 16 residues, from the cysteine through the phenylalanine. The only DNA kept is the CDR3, 48 bases in frame from the first base. The germline V gene provides CDR1 MDHEN and CDR2 SYDVKM.

The clonotype comes from a human donor in good health. The chain couples TRBV28 to TRBJ2-1; a tentative D call is TRBD1 (5 bases match). Sequenced: T cells isolated from PBMCs. In nucleotide form, the sequence is TGTGCCAGCAGTATGCGGCAGGGAAGGGTGTACAATGAGCAGTTCTTC. Translated, it gives CASSMRQGRVYNEQFF.